A selection of T cell receptor beta chains follows, all from one sample in a study of human T cells and chemical hapten exposure. Via MiXCR, TCRdb re-called the RACE reads, giving one row per CDR3 protein. Here the sample spans around 150,000 distinct CDR3 sequences, about a quarter being singletons. The material was whole blood, obtained in connection with sensitization to the hapten diphenylcyclopropenone (DPC). All receptors derive from a woman between 18 and 29 years old with alopecia areata. Some clones in this sample may be carry-over from other donors' samples. Each CDR3 is given with its conserved first and last residue. Fields, in order: CDR3 DNA, CDR3 protein, J gene, D gene, V gene, clone size. The D gene is left open where the match is weak. Size is stated for part of the rows, as once, few or many counts, or as a class when the clone is expanded.

TGCGCCAGCAGCCCGGGACTAGCGGGAATTTACGAGCAGTACTTC CASSPGLAGIYEQYF TRBJ2-7 TRBD2 TRBV4-3 .
TGTGCCAGCTCACCACCGGGTAGGAGCAATCAGCCCCAGCATTTT CASSPPGRSNQPQHF TRBJ1-5 . TRBV18 .
TGTGCCTGGACTTCGCAGGGCTGGAACAATGAGCAGTTCTTC CAWTSQGWNNEQFF TRBJ2-1 . TRBV30 few
TGTGCCAGCAGTCGGGGGAGTGAAGCTTTCTTT CASSRGSEAFF TRBJ1-1 . TRBV27 .
TGTGCCAGCAGCTTAGCCGGGACTAGCGGGTACAATGAGCAGTTCTTC CASSLAGTSGYNEQFF TRBJ2-1 TRBD2 TRBV7-2 .
TGTGCCAGCAGCTACACAGTAACTGAGCAGTTCTTC CASSYTVTEQFF TRBJ2-1 . TRBV9 few
TGTGCCAGCACCAAGGACATAAGGAGCTCCTACGAGCAGTACTTC CASTKDIRSSYEQYF TRBJ2-7 . TRBV27 few
TGTGCCAGCAGCTTAGCGTTCATGGGGGGCACTGAAGCTTTCTTT CASSLAFMGGTEAFF TRBJ1-1 . TRBV7-8 few
TGCAGTGCTAGAGATCTGGGGACAGCATACAATGAGCAGTTCTTC CSARDLGTAYNEQFF TRBJ2-1 TRBD1 TRBV20-1 .
TGTGCCAGCAGCCTAGGAGGGGGACAGACAAATTCACCCCTCCACTTT CASSLGGGQTNSPLHF TRBJ1-6 TRBD1 TRBV7-9 few
TGCAGTGTTCTTCGAGGGGTATACGAGCAGTACTTC CSVLRGVYEQYF TRBJ2-7 . TRBV20-1 few
TGCGCCAGCAGCTTACAGAACGCGGTGGAGACCCAGTACTTC CASSLQNAVETQYF TRBJ2-5 . TRBV5-1 .
TGTGCCAGCAGCTTAGTTCTCGACAGGGGCAATCAGCCCCAGCATTTT CASSLVLDRGNQPQHF TRBJ1-5 TRBD1 TRBV7-2 .
TGCGCCAGCAGTCCTTTTACCACGGGAGGGGAGACCCAGTACTTC CASSPFTTGGETQYF TRBJ2-5 TRBD2 TRBV10-2 few
TGCGCCAGCAGCCAAGTCCCGACAGCCCCGGACACTGAAGCTTTCTTT CASSQVPTAPDTEAFF TRBJ1-1 . TRBV4-1 .
TGTGCCAGCAGCCCCCCAGGTTTTGCCAATGAGCAGTTCTTC CASSPPGFANEQFF TRBJ2-1 . TRBV4-2 .
TGTGCCAGCAGCTTATGGGACCACGAGCAGTACTTC CASSLWDHEQYF TRBJ2-7 . TRBV11-1 .
TGTGCCAGCAGCCAGGCAGGGCGGCCCCATAACTATGGCCACACCTTC CASSQAGRPHNYGHTF TRBJ1-2 . TRBV27 few
TGTGCCAGCAGCGTAGGAGACAGGGGCCAGGAAGCTTTCTTT CASSVGDRGQEAFF TRBJ1-1 TRBD1 TRBV9 .
TGTGCCAGCAGAGGGGGGGATAATTCACCCCTCCACTTT CASRGGDNSPLHF TRBJ1-6 . TRBV7-3 .
TGTGCCAGCCTCGACAGTCGGAACACTGAAGCTTTCTTT CASLDSRNTEAFF TRBJ1-1 . TRBV7-2 .
TGTGCCAGCAGCCAGAAAGGCGAAGGGACAGATACGCAGTATTTT CASSQKGEGTDTQYF TRBJ2-3 . TRBV4-2 .
TGTGCCAGCAGCTCTAGCGGCATCTCCTACAATGAGCAGTTCTTC CASSSSGISYNEQFF TRBJ2-1 TRBD2 TRBV5-6 .
TGTGCCACCGATAACAGGGAGAACGAGCAGTACTTC CATDNRENEQYF TRBJ2-7 . TRBV6-1 .
TGTGCCACCAGCAGGGACAGGTCGAACACCGGGGAGCTGTTTTTT CATSRDRSNTGELFF TRBJ2-2 TRBD1 TRBV15 few
TGTGCCAGCAGCCAACTCGCCGTTTATGGCTACACCTTC CASSQLAVYGYTF TRBJ1-2 . TRBV14 few
TGCAGTGCTAGAGGGGACCTTATATTCCCCTACGAGCAGTACTTC CSARGDLIFPYEQYF TRBJ2-7 . TRBV20-1 .
TGTGCCAGCAGGCCTACAGGGCTAGGCACAGATACGCAGTATTTT CASRPTGLGTDTQYF TRBJ2-3 . TRBV28 few
TGCAGCGTGGGGGACAGGGCCTACGAGCAGTACTTC CSVGDRAYEQYF TRBJ2-7 TRBD1 TRBV29-1 .
TGTGCCAGCAGCGTAGCTCTCTATGGCTACACCTTC CASSVALYGYTF TRBJ1-2 . TRBV9 few
TGCAGTGCTAGAGATGGGGGCAGCTCCTATAATTCACCCCTCCACTTT CSARDGGSSYNSPLHF TRBJ1-6 . TRBV20-1 .
TGCGCCAGCAGCCCACAAACTAGCGCAACCTACGAGCAGTACTTC CASSPQTSATYEQYF TRBJ2-7 TRBD2 TRBV5-1 many
TGTGCCAGCAGCTTAGAAGGGCCCAATGGCTACACCTTC CASSLEGPNGYTF TRBJ1-2 . TRBV7-9 .
TGCGCCAGCAGCGCCGGGGGGGCGGAGGGTACCGAGCAGTACTTC CASSAGGAEGTEQYF TRBJ2-7 TRBD2 TRBV5-1 .
TGTGCCAGCAGCCCCGCCAGGGTGGGCACCGGGGAGCTGTTTTTT CASSPARVGTGELFF TRBJ2-2 . TRBV6-2/TRBV6-3 few
TGTGCCAGCAGTCCCTCACTTGGAGCAGATACGCAGTATTTT CASSPSLGADTQYF TRBJ2-3 . TRBV9 .
TGTGCCAGCAGTTCTCGACAGGCCTATAATGAAAAACTGTTTTTT CASSSRQAYNEKLFF TRBJ1-4 . TRBV27 .
TGTGCCAGCAGCCTATATACCAGGTTAAATGAGCAGTTCTTC CASSLYTRLNEQFF TRBJ2-1 . TRBV7-2 few
TGTGCCATCCACCTCCAAGAGACCCAGTACTTC CAIHLQETQYF TRBJ2-5 . TRBV7-8 few
TGTGCCAGCAGCCAACGTAGGGCGCGGGGACAGGGCCAGTACAATGAGCAGTTCTTC CASSQRRARGQGQYNEQFF TRBJ2-1 TRBD1 TRBV9 few
TGTGCTAGCAGCTTAGAACAGGGGTCAGAGACCCAGTACTTC CASSLEQGSETQYF TRBJ2-5 TRBD1 TRBV7-7 .
TGCGCCAGCAGCTTAGGGGAGCGGAGCACAGATACGCAGTATTTT CASSLGERSTDTQYF TRBJ2-3 . TRBV5-1 few
TGTGCCAGCAGAGATTACCGGCGGGAGGCTTTGGTAGATACGCAGTATTTT CASRDYRREALVDTQYF TRBJ2-3 TRBD2 TRBV25-1 .
TGTGCCAGCAGCCAAGGCATGGTAAGAGACAATCAGCCCCAGCATTTT CASSQGMVRDNQPQHF TRBJ1-5 . TRBV3-1 .
TGTGCCAGCAGGCATAGCGGCTACAATGAGCAGTTCTTC CASRHSGYNEQFF TRBJ2-1 . TRBV7-2 few
TGTGCCAGCAGCTTTGGTGCCCCGAGTGAAAAACTGTTTTTT CASSFGAPSEKLFF TRBJ1-4 . TRBV7-2 many
TGCAGTGCTAGAACGGGGAGTGGGACTAGCGGGACCTACGAGCAGTACTTC CSARTGSGTSGTYEQYF TRBJ2-7 TRBD2 TRBV20-1 few
TGCAGTGCCCACAAGGGAGTGAAAGGGGAGCAGTTCTTC CSAHKGVKGEQFF TRBJ2-1 . TRBV20-1 .
TGCGCCAGCAGTTTGTCAGGTGAAAAACTGTTTTTT CASSLSGEKLFF TRBJ1-4 . TRBV5-1 .
TGTGCCATCTCATTGTATGACGGTACACCTGACTATGGCTACACCTTC CAISLYDGTPDYGYTF TRBJ1-2 . TRBV10-3 .